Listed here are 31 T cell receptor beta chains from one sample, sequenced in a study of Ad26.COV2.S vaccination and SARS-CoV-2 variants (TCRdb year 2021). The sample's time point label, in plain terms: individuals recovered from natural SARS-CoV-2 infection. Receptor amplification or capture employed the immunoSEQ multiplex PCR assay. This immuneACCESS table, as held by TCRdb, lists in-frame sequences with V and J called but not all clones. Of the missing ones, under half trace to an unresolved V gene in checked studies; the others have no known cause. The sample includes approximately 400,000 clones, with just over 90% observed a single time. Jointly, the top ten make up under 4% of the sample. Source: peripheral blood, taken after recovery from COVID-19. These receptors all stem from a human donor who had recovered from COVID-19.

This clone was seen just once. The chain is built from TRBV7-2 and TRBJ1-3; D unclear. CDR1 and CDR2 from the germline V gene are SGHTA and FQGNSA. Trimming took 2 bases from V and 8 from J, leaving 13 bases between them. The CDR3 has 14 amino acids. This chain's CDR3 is CASSLIQTADTIYF. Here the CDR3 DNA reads TGTGCCAGCAGCTTAATCCAGACCGCGGACACCATATATTTT.

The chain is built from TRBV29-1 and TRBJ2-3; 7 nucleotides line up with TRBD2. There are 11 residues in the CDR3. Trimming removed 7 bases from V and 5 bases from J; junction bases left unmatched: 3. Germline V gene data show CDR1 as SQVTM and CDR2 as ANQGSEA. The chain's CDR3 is CSGGGGDTQYF. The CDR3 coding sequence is TGCAGCGGGGGGGGAGGAGATACGCAGTATTTT.

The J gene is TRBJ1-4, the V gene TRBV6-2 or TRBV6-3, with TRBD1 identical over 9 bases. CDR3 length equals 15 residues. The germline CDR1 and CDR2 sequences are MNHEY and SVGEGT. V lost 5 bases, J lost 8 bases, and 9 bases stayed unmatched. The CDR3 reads CASSLSGQGSEKLFF. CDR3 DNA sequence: TGTGCCAGCAGTCTGTCGGGACAGGGAAGCGAAAAACTGTTTTTT.

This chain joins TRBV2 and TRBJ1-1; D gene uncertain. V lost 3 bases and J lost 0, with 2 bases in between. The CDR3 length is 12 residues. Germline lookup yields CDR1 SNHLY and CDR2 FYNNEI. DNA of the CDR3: TGTGCCAGCAGTGACTTGAACACTGAAGCTTTCTTT. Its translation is CASSDLNTEAFF.

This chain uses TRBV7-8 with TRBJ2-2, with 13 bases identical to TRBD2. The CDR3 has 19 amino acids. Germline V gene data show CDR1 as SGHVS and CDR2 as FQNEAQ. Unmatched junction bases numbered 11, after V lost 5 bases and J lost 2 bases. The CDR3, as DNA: TGTGCCAGCAGCGCCCGAGGACTAGCGGGGGCCATTAACACCGGGGAGCTGTTTTTT. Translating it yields CASSARGLAGAINTGELFF.

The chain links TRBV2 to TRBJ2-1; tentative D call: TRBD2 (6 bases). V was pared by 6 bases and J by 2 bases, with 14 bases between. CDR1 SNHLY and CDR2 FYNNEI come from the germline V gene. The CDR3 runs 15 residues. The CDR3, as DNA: TGTGCCAGCAGATTTAACGGGGGTACCTACAATGAGCAGTTCTTC. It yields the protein CASRFNGGTYNEQFF.

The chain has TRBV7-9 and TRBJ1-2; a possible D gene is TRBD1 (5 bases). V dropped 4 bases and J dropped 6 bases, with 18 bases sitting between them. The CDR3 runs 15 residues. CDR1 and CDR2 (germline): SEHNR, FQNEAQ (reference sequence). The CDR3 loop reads CASSSRGDVEHGYTF. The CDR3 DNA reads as TGTGCCAGCAGCTCCCGAGGGGACGTCGAACATGGCTACACCTTC.

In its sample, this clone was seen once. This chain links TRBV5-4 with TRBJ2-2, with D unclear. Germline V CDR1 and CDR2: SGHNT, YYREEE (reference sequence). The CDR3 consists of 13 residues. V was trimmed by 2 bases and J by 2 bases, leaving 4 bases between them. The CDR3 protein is CASSFPNTGELFF. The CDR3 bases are TGTGCCAGCAGCTTCCCCAACACCGGGGAGCTGTTTTTT.

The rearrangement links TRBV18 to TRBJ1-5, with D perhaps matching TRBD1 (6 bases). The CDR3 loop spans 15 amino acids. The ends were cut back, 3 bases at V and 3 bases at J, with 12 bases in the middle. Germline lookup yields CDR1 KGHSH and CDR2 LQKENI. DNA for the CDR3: TGTGCCAGCTCACCGATAGGACAGAACAATCAGCCCCAGCATTTT. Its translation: CASSPIGQNNQPQHF.

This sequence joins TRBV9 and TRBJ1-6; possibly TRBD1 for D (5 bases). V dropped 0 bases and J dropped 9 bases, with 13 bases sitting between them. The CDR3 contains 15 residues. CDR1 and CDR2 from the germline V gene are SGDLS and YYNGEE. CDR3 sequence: CASSVEPLGVSPLHF. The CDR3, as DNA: TGTGCCAGCAGCGTAGAACCCCTGGGGGTTTCACCCCTCCACTTT.

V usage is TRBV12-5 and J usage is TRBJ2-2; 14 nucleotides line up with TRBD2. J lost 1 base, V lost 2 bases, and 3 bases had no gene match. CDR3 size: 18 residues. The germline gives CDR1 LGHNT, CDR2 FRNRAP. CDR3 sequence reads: CASGLKTSGGVNTGELFF. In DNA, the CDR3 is TGTGCTAGTGGTTTGAAGACTAGCGGGGGGGTGAACACCGGGGAGCTGTTTTTT.

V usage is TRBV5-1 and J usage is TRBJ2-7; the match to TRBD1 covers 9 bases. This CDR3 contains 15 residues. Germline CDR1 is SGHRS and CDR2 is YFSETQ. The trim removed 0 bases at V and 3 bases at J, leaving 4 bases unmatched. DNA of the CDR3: TGCGCCAGCAGCTTGGCCCCGGGACAGGGCTACGAGCAGTACTTC. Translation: CASSLAPGQGYEQYF. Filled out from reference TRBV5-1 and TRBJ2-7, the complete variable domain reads KAGVTQTPRYLIKTRGQQVTLSCSPISGHRSVSWYQQTPGQGLQFLFEYFSETQRNKGNFPGRFSGRQFSNSRSEMNVSTLELGDSALYLCASSLAPGQGYEQYFGPGTRLTVT.

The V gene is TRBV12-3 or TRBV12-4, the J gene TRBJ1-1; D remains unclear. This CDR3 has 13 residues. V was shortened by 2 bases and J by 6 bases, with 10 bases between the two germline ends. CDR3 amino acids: CASSLNPGPEAFF. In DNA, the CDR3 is TGTGCCAGCAGTTTAAACCCCGGGCCTGAAGCTTTCTTT.

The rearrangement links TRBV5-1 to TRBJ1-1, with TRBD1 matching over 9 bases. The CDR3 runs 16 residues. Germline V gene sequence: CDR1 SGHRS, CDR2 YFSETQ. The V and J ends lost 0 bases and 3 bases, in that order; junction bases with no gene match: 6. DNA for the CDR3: TGCGCCAGCAGCTTGGCTGGACAGGGGAGTTACACTGAAGCTTTCTTT. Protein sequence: CASSLAGQGSYTEAFF.

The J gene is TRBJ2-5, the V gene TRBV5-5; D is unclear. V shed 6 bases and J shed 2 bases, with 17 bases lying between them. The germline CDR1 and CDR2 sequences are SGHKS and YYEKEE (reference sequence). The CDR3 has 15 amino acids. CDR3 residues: CASTSPLPAQETQYF. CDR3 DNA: TGTGCCAGCACCTCACCCCTTCCAGCGCAAGAGACCCAGTACTTC.

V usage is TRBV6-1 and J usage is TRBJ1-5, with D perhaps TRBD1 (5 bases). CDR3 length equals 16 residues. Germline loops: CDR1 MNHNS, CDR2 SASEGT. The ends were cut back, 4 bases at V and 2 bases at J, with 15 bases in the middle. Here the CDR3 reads CASSASTRGGNQPQHF. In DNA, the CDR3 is TGTGCCAGCAGTGCCTCAACACGAGGGGGCAATCAGCCCCAGCATTTT.

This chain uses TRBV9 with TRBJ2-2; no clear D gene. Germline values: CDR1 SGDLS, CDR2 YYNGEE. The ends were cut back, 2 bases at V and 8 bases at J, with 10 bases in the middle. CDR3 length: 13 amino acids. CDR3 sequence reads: CASSVLVEGELFF. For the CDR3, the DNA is TGTGCCAGCAGCGTCTTAGTTGAGGGGGAGCTGTTTTTT. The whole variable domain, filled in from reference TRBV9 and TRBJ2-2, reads DSGVTQTPKHLITATGQRVTLRCSPRSGDLSVYWYQQSLDQGLQFLIQYYNGEERAKGNILERFSAQQFPDLHSELNLSSLELGDSALYFCASSVLVEGELFFGEGSRLTVL.

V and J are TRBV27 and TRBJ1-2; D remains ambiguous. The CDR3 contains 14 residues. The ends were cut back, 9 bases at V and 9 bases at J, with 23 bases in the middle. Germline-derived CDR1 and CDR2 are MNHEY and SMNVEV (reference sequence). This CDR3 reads CASRESWEGESYTF. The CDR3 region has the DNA TGTGCCAGTAGGGAGAGTTGGGAGGGAGAGAGCTACACCTTC.

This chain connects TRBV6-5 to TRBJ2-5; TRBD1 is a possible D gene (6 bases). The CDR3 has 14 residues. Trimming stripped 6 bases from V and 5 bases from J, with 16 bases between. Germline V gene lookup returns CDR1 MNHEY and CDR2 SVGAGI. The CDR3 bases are TGTGCCAGCAGACAATCAGGGGTTCGGGAGACCCAGTACTTC. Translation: CASRQSGVRETQYF.

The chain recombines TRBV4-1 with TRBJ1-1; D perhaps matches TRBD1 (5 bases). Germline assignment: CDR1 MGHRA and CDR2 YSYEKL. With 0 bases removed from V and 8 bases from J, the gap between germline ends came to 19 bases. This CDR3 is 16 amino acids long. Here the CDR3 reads CASSQDQSGDFLEAFF. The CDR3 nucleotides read TGCGCCAGCAGCCAAGATCAAAGCGGGGACTTTCTCGAAGCTTTCTTT.

The CDR3 loop is CAISVGVGESQETQYF. The CDR3, as DNA: TGTGCCATCAGTGTTGGGGTCGGGGAGAGCCAAGAGACCCAGTACTTC. This chain uses TRBV10-3 with TRBJ2-5, with D perhaps matching TRBD2 (5 bases). Germline V gene lookup returns CDR1 ENHRY and CDR2 SYGVKD. The CDR3 is 16 amino acids. V lost 4 bases and J lost 1, with 16 bases in between.

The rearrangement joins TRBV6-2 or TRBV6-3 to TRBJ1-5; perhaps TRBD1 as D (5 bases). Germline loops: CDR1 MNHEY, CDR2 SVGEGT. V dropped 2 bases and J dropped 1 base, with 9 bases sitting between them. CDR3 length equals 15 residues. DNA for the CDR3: TGTGCCAGCAGTTACCTGGGACCGAGCAATCAGCCCCAGCATTTT. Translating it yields CASSYLGPSNQPQHF.

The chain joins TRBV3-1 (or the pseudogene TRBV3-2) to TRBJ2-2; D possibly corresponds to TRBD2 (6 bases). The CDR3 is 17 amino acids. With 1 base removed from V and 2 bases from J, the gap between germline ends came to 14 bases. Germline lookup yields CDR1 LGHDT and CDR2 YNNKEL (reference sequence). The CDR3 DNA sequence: TGTGCCAGCAGCCAAGGGCTGCCCGGGGGAAACACCGGGGAGCTGTTTTTT. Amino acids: CASSQGLPGGNTGELFF.

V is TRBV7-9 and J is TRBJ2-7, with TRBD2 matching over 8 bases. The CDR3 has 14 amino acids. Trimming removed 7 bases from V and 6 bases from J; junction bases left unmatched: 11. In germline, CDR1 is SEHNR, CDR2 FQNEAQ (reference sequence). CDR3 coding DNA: TGTGCCAGCACCCGACTAGCGAGTCCTTCCGAGCAGTACTTC. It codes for CASTRLASPSEQYF.

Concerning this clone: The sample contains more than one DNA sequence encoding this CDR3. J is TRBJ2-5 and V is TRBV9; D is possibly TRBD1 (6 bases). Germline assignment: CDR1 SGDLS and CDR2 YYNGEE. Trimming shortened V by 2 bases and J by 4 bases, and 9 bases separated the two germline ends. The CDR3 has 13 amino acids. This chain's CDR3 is CASSVGRGETQYF. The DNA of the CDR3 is TGTGCCAGCAGCGTCGGCAGGGGAGAGACCCAGTACTTC. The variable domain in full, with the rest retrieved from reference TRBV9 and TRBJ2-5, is DSGVTQTPKHLITATGQRVTLRCSPRSGDLSVYWYQQSLDQGLQFLIQYYNGEERAKGNILERFSAQQFPDLHSELNLSSLELGDSALYFCASSVGRGETQYFGPGTRLLVL.

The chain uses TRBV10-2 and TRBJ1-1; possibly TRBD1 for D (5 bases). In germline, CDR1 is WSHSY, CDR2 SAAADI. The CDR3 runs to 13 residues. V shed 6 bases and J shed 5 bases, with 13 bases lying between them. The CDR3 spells CASRWGLGTEAFF. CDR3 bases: TGCGCCAGCAGATGGGGGTTGGGGACTGAAGCTTTCTTT.

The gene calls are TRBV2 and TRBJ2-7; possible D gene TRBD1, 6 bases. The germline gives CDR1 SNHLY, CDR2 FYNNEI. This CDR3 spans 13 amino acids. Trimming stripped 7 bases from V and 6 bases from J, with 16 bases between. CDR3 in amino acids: CASKNDRTGEQYF. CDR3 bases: TGTGCCAGCAAGAACGACAGGACCGGCGAGCAGTACTTC.

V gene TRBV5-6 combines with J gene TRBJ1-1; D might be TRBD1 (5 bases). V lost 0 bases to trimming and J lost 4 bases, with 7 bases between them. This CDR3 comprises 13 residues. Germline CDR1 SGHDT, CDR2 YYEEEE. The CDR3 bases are TGTGCCAGCAGCTTGGCAGGGAGCACTGAAGCTTTCTTT. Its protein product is CASSLAGSTEAFF.

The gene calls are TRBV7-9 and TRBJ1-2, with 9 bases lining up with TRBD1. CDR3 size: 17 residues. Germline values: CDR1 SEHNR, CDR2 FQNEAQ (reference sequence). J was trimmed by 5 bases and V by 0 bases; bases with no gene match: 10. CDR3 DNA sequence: TGTGCCAGCAGCTTAGCCCCGGGACAGGGCATTGATTATGGCTACACCTTC. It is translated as CASSLAPGQGIDYGYTF.

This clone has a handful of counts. CDR3 sequence: CASSQDVVGAQPQHF. The CDR3 DNA is TGCGCCAGCAGCCAAGATGTCGTAGGGGCCCAGCCCCAGCATTTT. The chain is built from TRBV4-1 and TRBJ1-5; possible D gene TRBD1, 5 bases. The V gene's germline CDR1 is MGHRA and CDR2 YSYEKL. CDR3 length: 15 residues. The V end lost 0 bases, the J end lost 7 bases, and 13 bases lay between the germline ends.

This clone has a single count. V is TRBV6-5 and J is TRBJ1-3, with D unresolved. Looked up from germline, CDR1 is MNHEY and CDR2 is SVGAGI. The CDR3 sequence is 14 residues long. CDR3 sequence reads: CASRSRPGGNTIYF. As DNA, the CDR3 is TGTGCTTCCCGCTCCAGGCCTGGGGGAAACACCATATATTTT.